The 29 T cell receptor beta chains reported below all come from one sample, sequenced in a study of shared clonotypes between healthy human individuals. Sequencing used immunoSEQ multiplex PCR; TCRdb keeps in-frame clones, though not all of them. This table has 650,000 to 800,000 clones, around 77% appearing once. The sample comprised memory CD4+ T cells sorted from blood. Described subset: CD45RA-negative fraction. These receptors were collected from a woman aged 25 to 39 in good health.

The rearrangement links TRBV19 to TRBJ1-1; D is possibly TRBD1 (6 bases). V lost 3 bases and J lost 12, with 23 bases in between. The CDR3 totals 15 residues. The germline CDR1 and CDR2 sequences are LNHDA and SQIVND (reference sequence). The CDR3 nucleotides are TGTGCCAGTAGTATCACGGCAGGGGTGGGAAGAGAAACTTTCTTT. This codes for CASSITAGVGRETFF.

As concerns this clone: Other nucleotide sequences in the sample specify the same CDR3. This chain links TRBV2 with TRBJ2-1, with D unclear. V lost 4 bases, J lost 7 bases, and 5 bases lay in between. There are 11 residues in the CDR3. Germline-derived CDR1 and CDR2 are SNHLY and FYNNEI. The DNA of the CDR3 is TGTGCCAGCAGTGGTAATAATGAGCAGTTCTTC. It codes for CASSGNNEQFF.

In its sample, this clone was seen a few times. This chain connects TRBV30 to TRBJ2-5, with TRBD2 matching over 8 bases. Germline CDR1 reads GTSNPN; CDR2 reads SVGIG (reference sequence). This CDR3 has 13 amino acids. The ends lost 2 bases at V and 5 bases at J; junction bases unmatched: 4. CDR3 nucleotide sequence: TGTGCCTGGAGTCGGAGCGGGGGCGAGACCCAGTACTTC. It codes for CAWSRSGGETQYF.

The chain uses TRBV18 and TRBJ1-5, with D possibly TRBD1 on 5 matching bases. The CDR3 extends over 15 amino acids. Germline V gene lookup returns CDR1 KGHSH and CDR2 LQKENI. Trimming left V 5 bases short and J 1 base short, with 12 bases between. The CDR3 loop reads CASSFERTSNQPQHF. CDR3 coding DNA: TGTGCCAGCTCATTCGAGCGGACAAGCAATCAGCCCCAGCATTTT.

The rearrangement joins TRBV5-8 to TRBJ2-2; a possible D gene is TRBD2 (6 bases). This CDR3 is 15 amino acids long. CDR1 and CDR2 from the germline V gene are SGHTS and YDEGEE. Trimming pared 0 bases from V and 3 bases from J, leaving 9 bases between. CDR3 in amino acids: CASSLVQRDTGELFF. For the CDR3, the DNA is TGTGCCAGCAGCTTGGTCCAGCGGGACACCGGGGAGCTGTTTTTT.

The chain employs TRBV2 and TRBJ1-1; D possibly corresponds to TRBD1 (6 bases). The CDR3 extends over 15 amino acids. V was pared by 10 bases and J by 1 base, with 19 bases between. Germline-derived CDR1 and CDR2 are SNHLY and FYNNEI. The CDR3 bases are TGTGCCACACCACCCCCGGGGACACAGAACACTGAAGCTTTCTTT. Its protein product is CATPPPGTQNTEAFF.

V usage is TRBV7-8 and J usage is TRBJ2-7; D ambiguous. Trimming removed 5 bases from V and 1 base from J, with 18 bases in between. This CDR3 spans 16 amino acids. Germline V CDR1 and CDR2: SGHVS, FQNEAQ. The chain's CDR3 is CASSRNVGASSYEQYF. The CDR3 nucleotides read TGTGCCAGCAGCAGAAATGTGGGTGCCAGTTCCTACGAGCAGTACTTC.

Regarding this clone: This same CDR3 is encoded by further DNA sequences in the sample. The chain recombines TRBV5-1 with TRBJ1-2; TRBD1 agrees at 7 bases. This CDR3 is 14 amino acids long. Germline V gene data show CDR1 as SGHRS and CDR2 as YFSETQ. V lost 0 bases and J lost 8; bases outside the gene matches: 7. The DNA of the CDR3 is TGCGCCAGCAGCTTGGCCGGGCAGGGGGTAGGCTACACCTTC. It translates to CASSLAGQGVGYTF.

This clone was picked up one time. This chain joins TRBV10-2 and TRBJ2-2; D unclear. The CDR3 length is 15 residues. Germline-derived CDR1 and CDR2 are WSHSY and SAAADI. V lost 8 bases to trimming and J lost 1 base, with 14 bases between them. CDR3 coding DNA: TGCGCCAGCGCCAGCACGGACCAGAACACCGGGGAGCTGTTTTTT. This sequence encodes CASASTDQNTGELFF.

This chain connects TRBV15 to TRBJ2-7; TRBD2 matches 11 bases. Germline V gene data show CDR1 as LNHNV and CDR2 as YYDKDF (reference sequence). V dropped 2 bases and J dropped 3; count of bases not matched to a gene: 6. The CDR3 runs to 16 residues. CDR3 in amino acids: CATSRQTSGKFYEQYF. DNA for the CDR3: TGTGCCACCAGCAGACAGACTAGCGGGAAATTCTACGAGCAGTACTTC.

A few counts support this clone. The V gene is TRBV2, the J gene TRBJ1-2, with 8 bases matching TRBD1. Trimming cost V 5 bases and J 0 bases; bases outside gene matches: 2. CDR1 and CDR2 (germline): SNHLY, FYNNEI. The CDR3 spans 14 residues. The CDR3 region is CASSSTGANYGYTF. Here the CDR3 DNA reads TGTGCCAGCAGTTCGACAGGGGCTAACTATGGCTACACCTTC.

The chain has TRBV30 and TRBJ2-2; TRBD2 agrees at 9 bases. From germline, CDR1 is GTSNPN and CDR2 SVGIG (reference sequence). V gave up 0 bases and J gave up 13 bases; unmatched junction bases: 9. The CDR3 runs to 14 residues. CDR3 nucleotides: TGTGCCTGGAGTGTCTTGACTAGCGGAGGCGGGCTGTTTTTT. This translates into CAWSVLTSGGGLFF. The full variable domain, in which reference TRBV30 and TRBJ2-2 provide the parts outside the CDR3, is SQTIHQWPATLVQPVGSPLSLECTVEGTSNPNLYWYRQAAGRGLQLLFYSVGIGQISSEVPQNLSASRPQDRQFILSSKKLLLSDSGFYLCAWSVLTSGGGLFFGEGSRLTVL.

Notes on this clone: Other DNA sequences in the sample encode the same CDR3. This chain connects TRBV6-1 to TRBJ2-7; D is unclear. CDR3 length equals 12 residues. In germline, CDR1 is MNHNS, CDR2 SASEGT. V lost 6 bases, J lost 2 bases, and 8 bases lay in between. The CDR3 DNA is TGTGCCAGCAGAGGGCAAACCTACGAGCAGTACTTC. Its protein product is CASRGQTYEQYF.

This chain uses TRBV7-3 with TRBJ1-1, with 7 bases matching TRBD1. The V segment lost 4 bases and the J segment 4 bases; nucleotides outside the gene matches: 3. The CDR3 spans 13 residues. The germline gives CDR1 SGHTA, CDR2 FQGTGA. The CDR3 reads CASSSGQLTEAFF. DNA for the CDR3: TGTGCCAGCAGCTCGGGACAGCTCACTGAAGCTTTCTTT.

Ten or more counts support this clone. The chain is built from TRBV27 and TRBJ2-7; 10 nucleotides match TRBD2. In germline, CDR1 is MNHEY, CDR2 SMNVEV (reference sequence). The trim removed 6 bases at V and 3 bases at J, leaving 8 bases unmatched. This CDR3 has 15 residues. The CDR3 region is CASSPRWTSGYEQYF. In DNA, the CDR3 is TGTGCCAGCAGCCCCCGCTGGACTAGCGGCTACGAGCAGTACTTC.

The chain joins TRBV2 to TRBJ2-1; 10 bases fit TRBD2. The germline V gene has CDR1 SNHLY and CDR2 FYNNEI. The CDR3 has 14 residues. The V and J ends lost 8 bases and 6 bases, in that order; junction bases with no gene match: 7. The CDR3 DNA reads TGTGCCAGCGGAGGACTAGCGGCTGGCAATGAGCAGTTCTTC. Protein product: CASGGLAAGNEQFF. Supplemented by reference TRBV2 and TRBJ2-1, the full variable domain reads EPEVTQTPSHQVTQMGQEVILRCVPISNHLYFYWYRQILGQKVEFLVSFYNNEISEKSEIFDDQFSVERPDGSNFTLKIRSTKLEDSAMYFCASGGLAAGNEQFFGPGTRLTVL.

DNA of the CDR3: TGTGCCAGCAGTGACTCCCAAGACAGGGGGCACGGGGAGCTGTTTTTT. It codes for CASSDSQDRGHGELFF. V gene TRBV6-4 combines with J gene TRBJ2-2, with 10 bases lining up with TRBD1. V shed 0 bases, J shed 7 bases, and the junction held 5 bases outside the gene matches. Germline CDR1 MRHNA, CDR2 SNTAGT. The CDR3 is 16 amino acids.

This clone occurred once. The DNA for the CDR3 is TGTGCCAGCTCACCGCGGGGCTCAGAGACCCAGTACTTC. It is translated as CASSPRGSETQYF. V gene TRBV18 combines with J gene TRBJ2-5, with D possibly matching TRBD2 (6 bases). Trimming cost V 3 bases and J 4 bases, with 9 bases left between them. Germline loops: CDR1 KGHSH, CDR2 LQKENI. The CDR3 consists of 13 residues.

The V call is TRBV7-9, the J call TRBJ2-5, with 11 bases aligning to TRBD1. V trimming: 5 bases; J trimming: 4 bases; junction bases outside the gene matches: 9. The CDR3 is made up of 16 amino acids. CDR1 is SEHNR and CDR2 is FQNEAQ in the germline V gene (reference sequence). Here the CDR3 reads CASSKILGQGGETQYF. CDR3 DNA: TGTGCCAGCAGCAAAATCCTGGGACAGGGGGGAGAGACCCAGTACTTC.

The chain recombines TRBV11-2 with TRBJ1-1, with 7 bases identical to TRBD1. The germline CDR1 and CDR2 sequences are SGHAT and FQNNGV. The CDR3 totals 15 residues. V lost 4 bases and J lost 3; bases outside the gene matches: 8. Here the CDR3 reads CASSSSRDRDTEAFF. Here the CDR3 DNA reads TGTGCCAGCAGCTCGTCCCGGGACAGAGACACTGAAGCTTTCTTT.

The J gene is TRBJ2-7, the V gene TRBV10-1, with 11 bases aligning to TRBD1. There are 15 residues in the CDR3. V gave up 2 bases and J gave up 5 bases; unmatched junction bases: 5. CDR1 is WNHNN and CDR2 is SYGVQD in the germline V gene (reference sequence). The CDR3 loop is CASSEGTGGFHEQYF. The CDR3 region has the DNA TGCGCCAGCAGTGAGGGGACAGGGGGGTTCCACGAGCAGTACTTC.

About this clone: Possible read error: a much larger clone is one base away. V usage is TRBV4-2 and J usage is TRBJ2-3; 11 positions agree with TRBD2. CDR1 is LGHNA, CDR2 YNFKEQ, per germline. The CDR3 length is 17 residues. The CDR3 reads CVSSHATSGSEADTQYF. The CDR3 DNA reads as TGTGTCAGCAGCCACGCCACTAGCGGGAGTGAGGCAGATACGCAGTATTTT.

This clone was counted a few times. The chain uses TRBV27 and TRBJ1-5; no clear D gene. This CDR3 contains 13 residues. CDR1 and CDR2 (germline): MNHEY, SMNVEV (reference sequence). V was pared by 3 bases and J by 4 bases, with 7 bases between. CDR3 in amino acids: CASSFSINQPQHF. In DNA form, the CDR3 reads TGTGCCAGCAGTTTCAGTATAAATCAGCCCCAGCATTTT.

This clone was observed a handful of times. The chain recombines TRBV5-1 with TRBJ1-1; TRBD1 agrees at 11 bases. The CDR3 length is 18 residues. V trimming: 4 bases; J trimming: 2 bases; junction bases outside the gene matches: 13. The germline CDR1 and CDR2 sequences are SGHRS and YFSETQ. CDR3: CASSLRPGQGVGNTEAFF. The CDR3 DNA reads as TGCGCCAGCAGCCTAAGACCGGGACAGGGGGTTGGCAACACTGAAGCTTTCTTT.

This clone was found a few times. The DNA of the CDR3 is TGTGCCAGCAGTGAAGCCACGGGGGTTGATGAGCAGTTCTTC. Its translation: CASSEATGVDEQFF. The V and J genes are TRBV25-1 and TRBJ2-1; TRBD2 might be the D (6 bases). The CDR3 has 14 residues. V was trimmed by 2 bases and J by 8 bases, leaving 13 bases between them. Germline-derived CDR1 and CDR2 are MGHDK and SYGVNS.

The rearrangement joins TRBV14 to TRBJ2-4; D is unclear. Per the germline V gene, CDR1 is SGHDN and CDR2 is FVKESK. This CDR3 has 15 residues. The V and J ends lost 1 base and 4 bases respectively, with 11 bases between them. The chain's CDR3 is CASSQALDGKNIQYF. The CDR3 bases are TGTGCCAGCAGCCAAGCGCTGGACGGGAAAAACATTCAGTACTTC.

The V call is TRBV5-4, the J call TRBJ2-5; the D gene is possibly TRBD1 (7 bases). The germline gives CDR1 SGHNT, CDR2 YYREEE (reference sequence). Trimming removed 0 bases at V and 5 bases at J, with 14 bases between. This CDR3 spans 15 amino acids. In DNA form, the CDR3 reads TGTGCCAGCAGCTTGGGGAGGGGGCCTGGGGAGACCCAGTACTTC. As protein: CASSLGRGPGETQYF.

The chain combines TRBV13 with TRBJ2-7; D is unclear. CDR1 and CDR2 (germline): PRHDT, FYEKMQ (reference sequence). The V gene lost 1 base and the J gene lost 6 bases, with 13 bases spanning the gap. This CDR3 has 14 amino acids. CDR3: CASSLVGLITEQYF. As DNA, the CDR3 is TGTGCCAGCAGCTTAGTAGGCTTAATCACCGAGCAGTACTTC.

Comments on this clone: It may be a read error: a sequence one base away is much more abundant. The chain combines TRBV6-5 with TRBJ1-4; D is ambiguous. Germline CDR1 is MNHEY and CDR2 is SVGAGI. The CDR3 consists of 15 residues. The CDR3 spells CTSNTFYGPNEKLFF. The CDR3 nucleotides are TGTACCAGCAACACCTTTTACGGGCCAAATGAAAAACTGTTTTTT.